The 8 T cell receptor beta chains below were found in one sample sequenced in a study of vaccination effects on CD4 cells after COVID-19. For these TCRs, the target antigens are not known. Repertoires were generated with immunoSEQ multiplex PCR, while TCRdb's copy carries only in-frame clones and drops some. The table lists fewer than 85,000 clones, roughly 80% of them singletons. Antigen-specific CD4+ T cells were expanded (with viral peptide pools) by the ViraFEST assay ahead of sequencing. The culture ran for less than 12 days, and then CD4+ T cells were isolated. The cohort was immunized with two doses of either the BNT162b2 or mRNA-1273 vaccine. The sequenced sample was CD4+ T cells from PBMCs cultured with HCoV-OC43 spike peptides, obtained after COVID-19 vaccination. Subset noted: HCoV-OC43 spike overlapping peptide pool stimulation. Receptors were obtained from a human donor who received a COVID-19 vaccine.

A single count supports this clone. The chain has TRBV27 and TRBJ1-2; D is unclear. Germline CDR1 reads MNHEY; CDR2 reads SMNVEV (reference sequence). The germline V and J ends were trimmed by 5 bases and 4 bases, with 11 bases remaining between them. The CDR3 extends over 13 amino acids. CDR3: CASSLKGGYGYTF. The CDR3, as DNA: TGTGCCAGCAGTCTAAAGGGAGGCTATGGCTACACCTTC.

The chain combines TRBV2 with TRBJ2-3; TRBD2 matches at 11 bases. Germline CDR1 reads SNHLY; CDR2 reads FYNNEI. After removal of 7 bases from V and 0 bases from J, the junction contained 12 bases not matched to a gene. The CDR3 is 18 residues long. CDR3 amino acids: CASTYQGLAATSTDTQYF. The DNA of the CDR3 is TGTGCCAGCACGTACCAGGGACTAGCGGCAACCAGCACAGATACGCAGTATTTT.

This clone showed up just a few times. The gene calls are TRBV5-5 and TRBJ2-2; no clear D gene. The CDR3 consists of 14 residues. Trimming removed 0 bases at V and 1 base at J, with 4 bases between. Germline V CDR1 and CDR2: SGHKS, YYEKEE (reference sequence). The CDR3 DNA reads TGTGCCAGCAGCTTGGTTCTGAACACCGGGGAGCTGTTTTTT. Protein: CASSLVLNTGELFF.

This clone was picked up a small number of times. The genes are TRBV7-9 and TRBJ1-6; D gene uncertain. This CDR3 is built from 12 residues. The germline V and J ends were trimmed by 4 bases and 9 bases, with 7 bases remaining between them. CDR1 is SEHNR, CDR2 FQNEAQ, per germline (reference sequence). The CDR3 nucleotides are TGTGCCAGCAGCTCCACTAGTTCACCCCTCCACTTT. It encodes CASSSTSSPLHF. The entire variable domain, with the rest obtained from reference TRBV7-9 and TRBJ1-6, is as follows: DTGVSQNPRHKITKRGQNVTFRCDPISEHNRLYWYRQTLGQGPEFLTYFQNEAQLEKSRLLSDRFSAERPKGSFSTLEIQRTEQGDSAMYLCASSSTSSPLHFGNGTRLTVT.

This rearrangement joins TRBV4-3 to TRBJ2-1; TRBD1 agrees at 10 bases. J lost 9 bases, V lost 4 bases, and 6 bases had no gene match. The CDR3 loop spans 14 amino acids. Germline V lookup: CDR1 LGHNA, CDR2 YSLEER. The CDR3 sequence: CASSLGQGRGEQFF. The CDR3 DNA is TGCGCCAGCAGCCTGGGACAGGGGAGGGGTGAGCAGTTCTTC.

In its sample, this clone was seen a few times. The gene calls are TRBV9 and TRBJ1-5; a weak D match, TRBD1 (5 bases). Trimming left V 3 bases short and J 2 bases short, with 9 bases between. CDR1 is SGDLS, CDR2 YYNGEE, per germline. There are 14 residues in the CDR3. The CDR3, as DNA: TGTGCCAGCAGCGGAGGAGGGGGCAATCAGCCCCAGCATTTT. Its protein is CASSGGGGNQPQHF.

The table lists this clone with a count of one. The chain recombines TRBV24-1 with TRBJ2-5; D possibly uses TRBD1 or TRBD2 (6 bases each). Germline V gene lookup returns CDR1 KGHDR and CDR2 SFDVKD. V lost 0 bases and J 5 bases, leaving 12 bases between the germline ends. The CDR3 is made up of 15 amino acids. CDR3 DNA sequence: TGTGCCACCAGTGATTTGGTGGGGGGCCGGGAGACCCAGTACTTC. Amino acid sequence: CATSDLVGGRETQYF.

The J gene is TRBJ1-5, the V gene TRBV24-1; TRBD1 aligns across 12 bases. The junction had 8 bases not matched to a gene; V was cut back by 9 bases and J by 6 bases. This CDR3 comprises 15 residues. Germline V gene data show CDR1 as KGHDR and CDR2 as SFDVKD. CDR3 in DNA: TGTGCCACCGGGGGGACAGGGGGCGCGGGTCAGCCCCAGCATTTT. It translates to CATGGTGGAGQPQHF.